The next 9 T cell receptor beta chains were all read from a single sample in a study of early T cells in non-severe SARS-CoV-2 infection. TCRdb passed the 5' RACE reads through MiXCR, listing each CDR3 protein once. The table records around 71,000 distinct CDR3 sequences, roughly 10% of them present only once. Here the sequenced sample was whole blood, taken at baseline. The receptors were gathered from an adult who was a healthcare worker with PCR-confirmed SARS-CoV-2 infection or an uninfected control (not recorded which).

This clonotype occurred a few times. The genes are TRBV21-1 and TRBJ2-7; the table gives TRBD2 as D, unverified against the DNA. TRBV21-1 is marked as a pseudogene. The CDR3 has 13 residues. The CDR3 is CAGARGVGAEQYF. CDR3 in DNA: TGTGCCGGCGCTAGAGGGGTTGGGGCCGAGCAGTACTTC.

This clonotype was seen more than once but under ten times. The CDR3 region is CASSPFRDLAEQYF. CDR3 sequence (DNA): TGTGCCAGCAGCCCTTTCCGGGACTTAGCCGAGCAGTACTTC. V gene TRBV3-1 combines with J gene TRBJ2-7; tentative D call: TRBD2 (6 bases). The V end was cut by 4 bases, the J end by 6 bases, with 16 bases between. Germline values: CDR1 LGHDT, CDR2 YNNKEL (reference sequence). The CDR3 consists of 14 residues.

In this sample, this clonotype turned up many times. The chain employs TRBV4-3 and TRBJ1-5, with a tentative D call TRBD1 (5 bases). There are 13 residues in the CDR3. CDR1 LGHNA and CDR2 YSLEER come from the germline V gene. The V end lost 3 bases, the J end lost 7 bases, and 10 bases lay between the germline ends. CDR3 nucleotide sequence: TGCGCCAGCAGCCAGGGGGTTCGACAGCCCCAGCATTTT. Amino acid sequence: CASSQGVRQPQHF.

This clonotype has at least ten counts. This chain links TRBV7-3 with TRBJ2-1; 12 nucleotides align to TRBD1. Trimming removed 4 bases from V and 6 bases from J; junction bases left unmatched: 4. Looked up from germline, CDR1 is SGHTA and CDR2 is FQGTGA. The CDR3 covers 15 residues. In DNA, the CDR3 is TGTGCCAGCAGCTCGGGACAGGGGGCCGGCAATGAGCAGTTCTTC. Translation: CASSSGQGAGNEQFF. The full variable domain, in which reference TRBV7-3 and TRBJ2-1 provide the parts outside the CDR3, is GAGVSQTPSNKVTEKGKYVELRCDPISGHTALYWYRQSLGQGPEFLIYFQGTGAADDSGLPNDRFFAVRPEGSVSTLKIQRTERGDSAVYLCASSSGQGAGNEQFFGPGTRLTVL.

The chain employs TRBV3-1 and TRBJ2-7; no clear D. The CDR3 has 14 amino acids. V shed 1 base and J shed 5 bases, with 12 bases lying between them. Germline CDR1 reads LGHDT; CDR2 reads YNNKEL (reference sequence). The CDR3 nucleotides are TGTGCCAGCAGCCAAGGGTTCGGAACAGACGAGCAGTACTTC. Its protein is CASSQGFGTDEQYF.

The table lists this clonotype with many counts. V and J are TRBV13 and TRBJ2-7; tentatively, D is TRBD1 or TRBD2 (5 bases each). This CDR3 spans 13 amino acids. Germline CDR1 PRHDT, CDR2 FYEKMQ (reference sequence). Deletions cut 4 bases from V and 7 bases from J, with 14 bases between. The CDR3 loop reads CASSWGRWGEQYF. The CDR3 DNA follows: TGTGCCAGCAGCTGGGGACGGTGGGGAGAGCAGTACTTC.

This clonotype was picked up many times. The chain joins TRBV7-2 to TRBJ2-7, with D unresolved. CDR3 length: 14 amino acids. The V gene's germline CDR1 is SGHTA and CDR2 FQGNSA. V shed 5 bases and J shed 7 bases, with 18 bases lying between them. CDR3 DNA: TGTGCCAGCAGCGCCTGGGGTGGCGTGGAGGAGCAGTACTTC. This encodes CASSAWGGVEEQYF.

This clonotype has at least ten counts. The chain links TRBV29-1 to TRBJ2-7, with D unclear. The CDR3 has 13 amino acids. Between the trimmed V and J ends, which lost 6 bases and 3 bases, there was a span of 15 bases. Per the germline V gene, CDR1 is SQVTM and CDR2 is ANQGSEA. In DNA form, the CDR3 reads TGCAGCGTGAAGGCCCAGACCAACTACGAGCAGTACTTC. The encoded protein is CSVKAQTNYEQYF.

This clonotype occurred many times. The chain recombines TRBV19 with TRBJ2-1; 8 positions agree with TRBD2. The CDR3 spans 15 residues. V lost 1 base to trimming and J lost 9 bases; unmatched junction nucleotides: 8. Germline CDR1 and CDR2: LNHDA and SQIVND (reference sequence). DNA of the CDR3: TGTGCCAGTAGTATAGTAGGGACTAGTGGCGGTGAGCAGTTCTTC. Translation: CASSIVGTSGGEQFF.